This T cell receptor (beta chain) stems from a study of blood T cells in healthy people across ages. Study details: About one barcoded beta molecule per two T cells was the capture yield of template switching.

Primed by a sample-barcoded 5' primer and a J-beta primer mix, a second PCR proceeded for roughly 7 to 12 cycles. At least 3 million CDR3-containing paired-end reads were obtained per sample. MiXCR, run by TCRdb on the 5' RACE reads, gives a single entry per CDR3 protein. The sample lists more than 650,000 distinct CDR3 sequences; 22% were seen once. Peripheral blood from each donor was collected in a volume of approximately 10 milliliters. The CDR3 length is 13 residues. The germline V and J ends were trimmed by 6 bases and 8 bases, with 11 bases remaining between them. Germline V gene data show CDR1 as ENHRY and CDR2 as SYGVKD.

The clonotype was recovered from a man between 65 and 85 years old in good health. The chain combines TRBV10-3 with TRBJ1-6; a weak D match, TRBD1 (5 bases). Sequenced input: blood. In nucleotides, the CDR3 is TGTGCCATCAGGGAGGTGGGGGATTCACCCCTCCACTTT. As protein: CAIREVGDSPLHF.